A selection of T cell receptor beta chains follows, all from one sample in a study of OX40 agonist ivuxolimab in advanced cancers. Sequencing was performed with immunoSEQ multiplex PCR; in TCRdb, only in-frame clones are kept and a portion is missing. The table includes roughly 75,000 clones, about 89% detected once. The input for sequencing was CD4+ or CD8+ T cells sorted from blood, taken in a trial of the OX40 agonist ivuxolimab. All receptors derive from an adult with an advanced solid tumor such as melanoma, head and neck, liver or kidney cancer. Each CDR3 is given with its conserved first and last residue. D genes are given only for firm matches. The size of a clone is reported for some rows only, either as once, few or many, or as a class for expanded clones.

clone_size d_call j_call v_call cdr3_nt cdr3_aa
NA NA TRBJ1-5 TRBV6-5 TGTGCCAGCAGCAATAGCAATCAGCCCCAGCATTTT CASSNSNQPQHF
NA NA TRBJ1-1 TRBV19 TGTGCCAGTAGTATTTCTTTGAACACTGAAGCTTTCTTT CASSISLNTEAFF
once NA TRBJ2-2 TRBV4-1 TGCGCCAGCAGCCAAGCTCTCGCCGGGCTCACCGGGGAGCTGTTTTTT CASSQALAGLTGELFF
NA TRBD2 TRBJ2-2 TRBV11-3 TGTGCCAGCAGCTTTATGATTAGCGGGAGTTCCACCGGGGAGCTGTTTTTT CASSFMISGSSTGELFF
NA TRBD1 TRBJ2-5 TRBV6-1 TGTGCCAGCAATCGATGGACAGGGGGGGGAGAGACCCAGTACTTC CASNRWTGGGETQYF
NA TRBD1 TRBJ2-7 TRBV14 TGTGCCAGCAGCCAAGAAATGACAGGGCTGGCCTACGAGCAGTACTTC CASSQEMTGLAYEQYF
NA NA TRBJ1-1 TRBV20-1 TGCAGTGCTCGGCTAAGCACTGAAGCTTTCTTT CSARLSTEAFF
NA NA TRBJ2-1 TRBV14 TGTGCCAGCAGCCACTACTACAATGAGCAGTTCTTC CASSHYYNEQFF
NA NA TRBJ2-7 TRBV7-9 TGTGCCAGCAGCTTAGACATTGGAGTTGTCTCCTACGAGCAGTACTTC CASSLDIGVVSYEQYF
few NA TRBJ1-5 TRBV27 TGTGCCAGCAGTTTATTGGGGGGGCCCTATCAGCCCCAGCATTTT CASSLLGGPYQPQHF
NA NA TRBJ2-4 TRBV4-1 TGCGCCAGCAGCCAAGACCCACAGTACTTC CASSQDPQYF
NA TRBD1 TRBJ1-1 TRBV7-2 TGTGCCAGCAGCGCTCGACAGGGGGGGACTGAAGCTTTCTTT CASSARQGGTEAFF
NA NA TRBJ2-1 TRBV27 TGTGCCAGCAGTTTCGGCAATGAGCAGTTCTTC CASSFGNEQFF
NA TRBD2 TRBJ2-7 TRBV5-1 TGCGCCAGCAGCACGGGGACTAGCGGAGATATCTACGAGCAGTACTTC CASSTGTSGDIYEQYF
NA NA TRBJ2-7 TRBV5-1 TGCGCCAGCAGCGCGCAAGCGGACTGGAGCTCCTACGAGCAGTACTTC CASSAQADWSSYEQYF